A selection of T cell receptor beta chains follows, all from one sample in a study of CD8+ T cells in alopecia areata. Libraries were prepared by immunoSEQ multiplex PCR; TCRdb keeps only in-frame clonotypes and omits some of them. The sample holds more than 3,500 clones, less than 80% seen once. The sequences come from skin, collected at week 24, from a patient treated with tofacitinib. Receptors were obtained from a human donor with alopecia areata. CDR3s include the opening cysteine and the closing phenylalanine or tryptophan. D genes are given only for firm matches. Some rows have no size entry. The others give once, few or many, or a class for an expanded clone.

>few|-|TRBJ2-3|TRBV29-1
CSVEGGGTDTQYF
TGCAGCGTTGAGGGTGGGGGCACAGATACGCAGTATTTT
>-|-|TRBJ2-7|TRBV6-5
CATLDRGSYEQYF
TGTGCCACTCTCGACAGAGGTTCCTACGAGCAGTACTTC
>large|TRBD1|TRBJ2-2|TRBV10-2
CASSARDRNTGELFF
TGCGCCAGCAGTGCCCGGGACAGGAACACCGGGGAGCTGTTTTTT
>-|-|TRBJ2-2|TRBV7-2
CASSLSPGANTGELFF
TGTGCCAGCAGCTTATCCCCCGGGGCCAACACCGGGGAGCTGTTTTTT
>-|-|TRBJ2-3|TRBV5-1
CASSLGSVSTDTQYF
TGCGCCAGCAGCTTAGGGAGTGTCAGCACAGATACGCAGTATTTT
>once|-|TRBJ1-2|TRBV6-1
CASSDIGALYGYTF
TGTGCCAGCAGTGATATCGGGGCATTGTATGGCTACACCTTC
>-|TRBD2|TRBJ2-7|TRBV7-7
CASSPDSGSSSYEQYF
TGTGCCAGCAGCCCCGACAGCGGGAGTAGCTCCTACGAGCAGTACTTC
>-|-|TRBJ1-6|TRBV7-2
CASSKMTGTYSPLHF
TGTGCCAGCAGCAAGATGACAGGAACCTATTCACCCCTCCACTTT
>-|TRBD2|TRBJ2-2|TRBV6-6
CATKDPGGTGELFF
TGTGCCACCAAAGACCCGGGGGGCACCGGGGAGCTGTTTTTT
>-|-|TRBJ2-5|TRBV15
CATSNQETQYF
TGTGCCACCAGCAACCAAGAGACCCAGTACTTC
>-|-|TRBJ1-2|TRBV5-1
CASSLFGDSRYGYTF
TGCGCCAGCAGCTTGTTTGGGGATTCTCGGTATGGCTACACCTTC
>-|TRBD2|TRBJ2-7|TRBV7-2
CASSLVAGEFGEQYF
TGTGCCAGCAGCTTAGTAGCGGGAGAATTCGGAGAGCAGTACTTC
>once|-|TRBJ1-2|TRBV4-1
CASSQDSGYTF
TGCGCCAGCAGCCAAGATAGTGGCTACACCTTC
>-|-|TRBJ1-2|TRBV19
CASTRGFLHGYTF
TGTGCCAGCACGCGAGGGTTCTTGCATGGCTACACCTTC
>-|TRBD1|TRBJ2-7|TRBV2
CASSGTGVTYEQYF
TGTGCCAGCAGCGGGACAGGGGTCACCTACGAGCAGTACTTC
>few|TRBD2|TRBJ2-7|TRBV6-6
CASSSLAGTVSGRQYF
TGTGCCAGCAGTTCTCTAGCGGGGACCGTGTCTGGTAGGCAGTACTTC
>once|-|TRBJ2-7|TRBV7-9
CASSLEANSYEQYF
TGTGCCAGCAGCTTAGAGGCTAACTCCTACGAGCAGTACTTC
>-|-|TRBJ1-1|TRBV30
CAWARATEAFF
TGTGCCTGGGCGAGGGCCACTGAAGCTTTCTTT
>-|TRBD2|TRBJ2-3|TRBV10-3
CAISDLAGASTDTQYF
TGTGCCATCAGTGATCTAGCGGGGGCCAGCACAGATACGCAGTATTTT
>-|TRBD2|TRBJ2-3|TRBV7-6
CASSFPGLAGGDTQYF
TGTGCCAGCAGCTTCCCCGGACTAGCAGGAGGAGATACGCAGTATTTT
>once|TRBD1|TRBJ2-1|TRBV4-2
CASSQVSRGRSSYNEQFF
TGTGCCAGCAGCCAAGTGAGCAGGGGGCGGAGCTCCTACAATGAGCAGTTCTTC
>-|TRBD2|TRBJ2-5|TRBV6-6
CATEREGGETQYF
TGTGCCACGGAGCGGGAGGGAGGAGAGACCCAGTACTTC
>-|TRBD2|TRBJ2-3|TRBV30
CAWNIAGGEDTQYF
TGTGCCTGGAACATAGCGGGAGGAGAAGATACGCAGTATTTT
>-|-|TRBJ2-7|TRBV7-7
CASSLGPGYEQYF
TGTGCCAGCAGCTTGGGTCCGGGCTACGAGCAGTACTTC
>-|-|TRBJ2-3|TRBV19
CASSNPPADTQYF
TGTGCCAGTAGTAACCCCCCCGCAGATACGCAGTATTTT
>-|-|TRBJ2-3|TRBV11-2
CASSLDRADTQYF
TGTGCCAGCAGCTTAGACAGGGCAGATACGCAGTATTTT
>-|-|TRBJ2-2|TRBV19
CASSSLTGTVTGELFF
TGTGCCAGTAGTTCCTTAACAGGGACCGTCACCGGGGAGCTGTTTTTT
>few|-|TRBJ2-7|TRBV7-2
CASSLSGGAYEQYF
TGTGCCAGCAGCTTAAGCGGAGGAGCCTACGAGCAGTACTTC
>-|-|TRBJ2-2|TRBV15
CATSWVVTGELFF
TGTGCCACCAGCTGGGTGGTCACCGGGGAGCTGTTTTTT
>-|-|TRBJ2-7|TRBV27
CASSLLGSEQYF
TGTGCCAGCAGTTTATTGGGCTCCGAGCAGTACTTC
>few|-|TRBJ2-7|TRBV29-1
CSVYDSSYEQYF
TGCAGCGTTTACGACAGCTCCTACGAGCAGTACTTC
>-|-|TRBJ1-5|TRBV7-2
CASSQYGGVGLVSNQPQHF
TGTGCCAGCAGCCAATACGGTGGGGTCGGGTTAGTAAGCAATCAGCCCCAGCATTTT
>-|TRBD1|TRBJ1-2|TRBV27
CASSSTPGTGTNYGYTF
TGTGCCAGCAGTTCCACCCCAGGGACAGGGACCAACTATGGCTACACCTTC
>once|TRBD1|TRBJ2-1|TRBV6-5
CASSYRDRVYNEQFF
TGTGCCAGCAGTTACAGGGACAGGGTCTACAATGAGCAGTTCTTC
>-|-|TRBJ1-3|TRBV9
CASSVGGGRSGNTIYF
TGTGCCAGCAGCGTGGGGGGCGGACGGTCTGGAAACACCATATATTTT
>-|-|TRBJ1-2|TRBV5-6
CASSIRDGTYGYTF
TGTGCCAGCAGCATCCGGGACGGTACCTATGGCTACACCTTC
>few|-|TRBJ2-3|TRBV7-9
CASAEWADTQYF
TGTGCCAGCGCCGAGTGGGCAGATACGCAGTATTTT
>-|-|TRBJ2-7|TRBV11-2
CASSSDFYEQYF
TGTGCCAGCAGCTCGGACTTCTACGAGCAGTACTTC
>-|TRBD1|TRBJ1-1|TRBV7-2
CASSSQGATEAFF
TGTGCCAGCAGCTCTCAGGGGGCGACTGAAGCTTTCTTT
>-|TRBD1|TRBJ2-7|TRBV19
CASSPGTAYEQYF
TGTGCCAGTAGTCCCGGGACAGCCTACGAGCAGTACTTC
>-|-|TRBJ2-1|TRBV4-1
CASSQTTQEQFF
TGCGCCAGCAGCCAAACGACGCAGGAGCAGTTCTTC
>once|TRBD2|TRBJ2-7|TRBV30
CAWTPAGASYEQYF
TGTGCCTGGACCCCAGCGGGGGCTTCCTACGAGCAGTACTTC